The 17 T cell receptor beta chains in this list originate from one sample, sequenced in a study of T cell responses to AZD1222 COVID-19 vaccine. The method was immunoSEQ multiplex PCR; TCRdb's version includes in-frame clones alone and lacks a portion of them. The profile covers nearly 90,000 clones, with about 91% appearing a single time and around 6% taken by the ten largest. The sample in question was peripheral blood, obtained 28 days after the second AZD1222 dose. These receptors all come from an adult who received the AZD1222 COVID-19 vaccine.

The chain links TRBV4-3 to TRBJ2-7; weak D call: TRBD1 (6 bases). This CDR3 has 14 residues. The V end was cut by 1 base, the J end by 3 bases, with 10 bases between. The V gene's germline CDR1 is LGHNA and CDR2 YSLEER. The DNA for the CDR3 is TGCGCCAGCAGCCAAGGTGGCAGGGGCTACGAGCAGTACTTC. Its translation is CASSQGGRGYEQYF.

This chain connects TRBV5-6 to TRBJ1-6; the match to TRBD1 covers 8 bases. This CDR3 contains 15 residues. Germline CDR1 is SGHDT and CDR2 is YYEEEE. The J segment lost 8 bases and the V segment lost 4 bases, leaving 8 bases of the junction unmatched. The CDR3 here is CASSQRTGRYSPLHF. The DNA of the CDR3 is TGTGCCAGCAGCCAAAGGACAGGGCGGTATTCACCCCTCCACTTT.

The chain couples TRBV7-6 to TRBJ2-7, with 7 bases that match TRBD2. In germline, CDR1 is SGHVS, CDR2 FNYEAQ. The trim removed 5 bases at V and 6 bases at J, leaving 10 bases unmatched. The CDR3 runs to 14 residues. The CDR3 DNA is TGTGCCAGCAGCCCCGGCGGGGGAAGGAGCGAGCAGTACTTC. It yields the protein CASSPGGGRSEQYF.

V and J are TRBV19 and TRBJ1-5; 10 bases align to TRBD1. CDR3 length equals 15 residues. V lost 1 base, J lost 5 bases, and 2 bases stayed unmatched. Germline V CDR1 and CDR2: LNHDA, SQIVND (reference sequence). The CDR3 DNA reads TGTGCCAGTAGTATAGGACAGGGGGCCTATCAGCCCCAGCATTTT. Protein product: CASSIGQGAYQPQHF.

V gene TRBV4-3 combines with J gene TRBJ2-3, with a tentative D call TRBD2 (5 bases). The germline gives CDR1 LGHNA, CDR2 YSLEER. This CDR3 has 15 residues. V lost 0 bases and J 2 bases, leaving 9 bases between the germline ends. This CDR3 is CASSQDGEPTDTQYF. CDR3 nucleotides: TGCGCCAGCAGCCAAGATGGGGAGCCCACAGATACGCAGTATTTT.

This clone appeared a few times. The CDR3 region is CAWSTGTENEKLFF. The CDR3 nucleotides read TGTGCCTGGAGTACGGGGACAGAAAATGAAAAACTGTTTTTT. The chain recombines TRBV30 with TRBJ1-4; 7 bases align to TRBD1. CDR1 GTSNPN and CDR2 SVGIG come from the germline V gene (reference sequence). The CDR3 runs to 14 residues. V was pared by 2 bases and J by 5 bases, with 5 bases of the junction left unmatched.

The chain links TRBV9 to TRBJ2-3, with 10 nucleotides matching TRBD2. Per germline, CDR1 SGDLS and CDR2 YYNGEE. The CDR3 extends over 17 amino acids. The V segment lost 1 base and the J segment 2 bases; nucleotides outside the gene matches: 7. Written as DNA, the CDR3 is TGTGCCAGCAGCGTATTCTCTAGCGGGGGTACCACAGATACGCAGTATTTT. Encoded protein: CASSVFSSGGTTDTQYF.

In its sample, this clone was seen once. This chain links TRBV12-5 with TRBJ2-2; 10 bases match TRBD2. Unmatched junction bases numbered 3, after V lost 2 bases and J lost 3 bases. This CDR3 comprises 16 residues. Looked up from germline, CDR1 is LGHNT and CDR2 is FRNRAP. CDR3 in amino acids: CASGLRLAGDTGELFF. CDR3 DNA: TGTGCTAGTGGTTTGAGGCTAGCGGGGGACACCGGGGAGCTGTTTTTT. The complete variable domain, with remaining parts taken from reference TRBV12-5 and TRBJ2-2, reads DARVTQTPRHKVTEMGQEVTMRCQPILGHNTVFWYRQTMMQGLELLAYFRNRAPLDDSGMPKDRFSAEMPDATLATLKIQPSEPRDSAVYFCASGLRLAGDTGELFFGEGSRLTVL.

The rearrangement links TRBV3-1 (or the pseudogene TRBV3-2) to TRBJ2-1, with D maybe TRBD2 (7 bases). The CDR3 spans 15 residues. Trimming cost V 2 bases and J 3 bases, with 11 bases left between them. The germline V gene has CDR1 LGHDT and CDR2 YNNKEL (reference sequence). As DNA, the CDR3 is TGTGCCAGCAGCCAAAGGGGGGGCCTCTACAATGAGCAGTTCTTC. This codes for CASSQRGGLYNEQFF.

The chain joins TRBV3-1 (or the pseudogene TRBV3-2) to TRBJ1-4; a weak D match, TRBD1 (5 bases). Trimming removed 4 bases at V and 5 bases at J, with 14 bases between. From germline, CDR1 is LGHDT and CDR2 YNNKEL (reference sequence). This CDR3 region has 15 residues. CDR3 sequence (DNA): TGTGCCAGCAGCCGCGCGGGACCCCTCAATGAAAAACTGTTTTTT. This sequence encodes CASSRAGPLNEKLFF.

The chain has TRBV28 and TRBJ2-3; 10 positions match TRBD1. CDR1 is MDHEN, CDR2 SYDVKM, per germline. The CDR3 extends over 17 amino acids. The junction had 9 bases not matched to a gene; V was cut back by 3 bases and J by 3 bases. CDR3 loop: CASSFIGTGDYTDTQYF. CDR3 bases: TGTGCCAGCAGTTTCATAGGGACAGGGGATTATACAGATACGCAGTATTTT.

This chain uses TRBV6-5 with TRBJ1-1, with D tentatively TRBD1 (5 bases). Germline CDR1 reads MNHEY; CDR2 reads SVGAGI. This CDR3 comprises 14 residues. Trimming left V 3 bases short and J 1 base short, with 9 bases between. The CDR3 coding sequence is TGTGCCAGCAGTTATTCGGGGGGGAACACTGAAGCTTTCTTT. It yields the protein CASSYSGGNTEAFF.

This chain links TRBV30 with TRBJ2-1; 7 bases match TRBD2. Germline V lookup: CDR1 GTSNPN, CDR2 SVGIG (reference sequence). The CDR3 contains 15 residues. J lost 1 base, V lost 3 bases, and 6 bases had no gene match. The chain's CDR3 is CAWSRREGSYNEQFF. CDR3 sequence (DNA): TGTGCCTGGAGCCGAAGGGAGGGATCCTACAATGAGCAGTTCTTC.

The gene calls are TRBV6-2 or TRBV6-3 and TRBJ2-2, with D perhaps TRBD1 or TRBD2 (6 bases each). This CDR3 is 16 amino acids long. From germline, CDR1 is MNHEY and CDR2 SVGEGT. V was trimmed by 6 bases and J by 1 base, leaving 15 bases between them. Here the CDR3 DNA reads TGTGCCAGCAGCCTACAGGGACTCCTGAACACCGGGGAGCTGTTTTTT. This sequence encodes CASSLQGLLNTGELFF.

The rearrangement uses TRBV3-1 (or the pseudogene TRBV3-2) and TRBJ1-1; 8 bases line up with TRBD1. Per the germline V gene, CDR1 is LGHDT and CDR2 is YNNKEL (reference sequence). Trimming at V came to 0 bases and at J to 0 bases, leaving 21 bases not matched to a gene. The CDR3 contains 22 residues. The DNA for the CDR3 is TGTGCCAGCAGCCAAGATCGCATGATAAACAGGGGGAATGCAGTGATGAACACTGAAGCTTTCTTT. Its translation is CASSQDRMINRGNAVMNTEAFF.

The chain employs TRBV6-5 and TRBJ1-6; TRBD1 might be the D (6 bases). CDR3 length: 15 residues. V lost 0 bases to trimming and J lost 6 bases, with 9 bases between them. The germline gives CDR1 MNHEY, CDR2 SVGAGI. The CDR3 loop reads CASSYSKGVNSPLHF. The CDR3 bases are TGTGCCAGCAGTTACTCGAAGGGGGTTAATTCACCCCTCCACTTT.

This chain links TRBV15 with TRBJ1-2; 7 bases match TRBD1. V lost 1 base to trimming and J lost 2 bases; unmatched junction nucleotides: 4. Germline V gives CDR1 LNHNV, CDR2 YYDKDF (reference sequence). The CDR3 extends over 15 amino acids. The CDR3 reads CATSRVTGQNYGYTF. The CDR3 DNA reads TGTGCCACCAGCAGAGTCACGGGACAGAACTATGGCTACACCTTC.